The present entry profiles one T cell receptor beta chain with its context. The antigen is unknown. The PCR ran on 60 Vbeta and 13 Jbeta primers. Clones were sequenced by immunoSEQ multiplex PCR, and TCRdb holds only the in-frame ones, with some missing. The table lists approximately 120,000 clones, about 80% of them singletons. This specimen belongs to a study of cytomegalovirus exposure and HLA in healthy donors. The CDR3 loop spans 15 amino acids. The V gene end was trimmed by 2 bases and the J gene end by 5 bases; junction bases not matched to a gene: 5. Germline-derived CDR1 and CDR2 are SNHLY and FYNNEI. Sampled while nominally healthy, donors likely had unrecorded immune exposures. General observations from the study: Links to common viral pathogens appeared, in a later analysis, for several of the most significant clusters. Across donors, most TCRs were seen rarely, yet some public ones were widespread.

The sequence derives from a woman in her fifties or sixties in good health and CMV-seropositive. The rearrangement joins TRBV2 to TRBJ2-3; 9 bases agree with TRBD2. The sample was PBMCs. The DNA of the CDR3 is TGTGCCAGCAGTGAAACGGCGGGAGGGTTAGATACGCAGTATTTT. Translated, it gives CASSETAGGLDTQYF.